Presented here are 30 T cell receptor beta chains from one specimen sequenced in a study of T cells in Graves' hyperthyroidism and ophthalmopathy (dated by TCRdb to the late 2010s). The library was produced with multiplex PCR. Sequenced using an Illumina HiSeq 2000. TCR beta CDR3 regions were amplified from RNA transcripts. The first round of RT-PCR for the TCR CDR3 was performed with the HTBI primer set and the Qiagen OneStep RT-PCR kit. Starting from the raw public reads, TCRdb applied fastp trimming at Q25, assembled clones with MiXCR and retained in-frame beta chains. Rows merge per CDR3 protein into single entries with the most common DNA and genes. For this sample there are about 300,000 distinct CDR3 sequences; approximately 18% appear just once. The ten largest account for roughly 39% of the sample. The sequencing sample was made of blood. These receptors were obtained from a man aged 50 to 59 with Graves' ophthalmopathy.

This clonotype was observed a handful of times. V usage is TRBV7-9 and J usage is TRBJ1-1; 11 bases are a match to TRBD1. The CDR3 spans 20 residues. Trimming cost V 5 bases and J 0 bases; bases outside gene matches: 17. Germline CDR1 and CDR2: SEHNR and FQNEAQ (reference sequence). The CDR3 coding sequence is TGTGCCAGCAGCAGACAGGGAAGGACAGGGGGCCAGAGGATGAACACTGAAGCTTTCTTT. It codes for CASSRQGRTGGQRMNTEAFF.

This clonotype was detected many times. CDR3: CASRSDRAYQPQHF. In nucleotides, the CDR3 is TGTGCCAGCAGATCAGACAGGGCCTATCAGCCCCAGCATTTT. This chain connects TRBV6-1 to TRBJ1-5; 7 bases line up with TRBD1. Losses at the gene ends were 6 bases for V and 5 bases for J; bases not matched to a gene: 7. The CDR3 runs 14 residues. Germline loops: CDR1 MNHNS, CDR2 SASEGT.

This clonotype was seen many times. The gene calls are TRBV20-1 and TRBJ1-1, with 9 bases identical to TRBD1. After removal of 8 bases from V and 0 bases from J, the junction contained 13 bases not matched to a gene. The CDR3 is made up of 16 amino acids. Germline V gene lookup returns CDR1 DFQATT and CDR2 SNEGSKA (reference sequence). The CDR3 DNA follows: TGCAGTCCCACGACCGGGACAGGGAGCATGAACACTGAAGCTTTCTTT. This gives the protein CSPTTGTGSMNTEAFF.

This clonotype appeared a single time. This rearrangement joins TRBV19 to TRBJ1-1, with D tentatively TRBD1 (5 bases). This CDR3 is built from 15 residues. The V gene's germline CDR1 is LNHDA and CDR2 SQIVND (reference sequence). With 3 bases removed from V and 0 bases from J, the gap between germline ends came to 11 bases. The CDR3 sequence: CASSIRGHLNTEAFF. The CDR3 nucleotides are TGTGCCAGTAGTATCCGAGGACACCTGAACACTGAAGCTTTCTTT.

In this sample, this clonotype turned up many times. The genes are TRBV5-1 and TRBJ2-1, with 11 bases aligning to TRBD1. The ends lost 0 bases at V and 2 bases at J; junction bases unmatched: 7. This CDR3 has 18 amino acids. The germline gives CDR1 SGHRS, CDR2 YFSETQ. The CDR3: CASSLAYKGQGAYNEQFF. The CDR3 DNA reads TGCGCCAGCAGCTTGGCCTACAAGGGACAGGGGGCCTACAATGAGCAGTTCTTC.

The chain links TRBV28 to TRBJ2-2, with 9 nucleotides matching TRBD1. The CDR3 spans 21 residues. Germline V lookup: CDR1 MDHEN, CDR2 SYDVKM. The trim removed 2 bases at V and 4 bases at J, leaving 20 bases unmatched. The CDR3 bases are TGTGCCAGCAGTTTACCCTACACTACAGGGGGCGCAGCCGCCCTCACCGGGGAGCTGTTTTTT. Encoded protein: CASSLPYTTGGAAALTGELFF. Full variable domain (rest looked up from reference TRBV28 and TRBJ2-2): DVKVTQSSRYLVKRTGEKVFLECVQDMDHENMFWYRQDPGLGLRLIYFSYDVKMKEKGDIPEGYSVSREKKERFSLILESASTNQTSMYLCASSLPYTTGGAAALTGELFFGEGSRLTVL.

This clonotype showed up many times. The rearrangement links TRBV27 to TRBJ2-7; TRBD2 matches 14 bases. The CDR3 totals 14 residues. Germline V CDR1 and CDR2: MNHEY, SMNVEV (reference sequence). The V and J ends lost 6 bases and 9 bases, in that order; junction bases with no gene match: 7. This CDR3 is CASRTSGLAGGQYF. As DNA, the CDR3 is TGTGCCAGCAGAACCTCCGGACTAGCGGGAGGGCAGTACTTC.

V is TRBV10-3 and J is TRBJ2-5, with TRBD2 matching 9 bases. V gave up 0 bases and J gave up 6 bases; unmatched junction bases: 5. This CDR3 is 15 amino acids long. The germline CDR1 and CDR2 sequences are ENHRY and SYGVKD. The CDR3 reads CAISESAGGLKTQYF. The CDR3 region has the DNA TGTGCCATCAGTGAGTCGGCGGGAGGGCTTAAGACCCAGTACTTC.

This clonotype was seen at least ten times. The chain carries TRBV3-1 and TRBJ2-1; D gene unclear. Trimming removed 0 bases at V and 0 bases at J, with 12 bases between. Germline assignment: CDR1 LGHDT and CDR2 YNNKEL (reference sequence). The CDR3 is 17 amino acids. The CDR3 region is CASSQEADISSYNEQFF. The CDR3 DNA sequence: TGTGCCAGCAGCCAAGAGGCGGATATATCCTCCTACAATGAGCAGTTCTTC.

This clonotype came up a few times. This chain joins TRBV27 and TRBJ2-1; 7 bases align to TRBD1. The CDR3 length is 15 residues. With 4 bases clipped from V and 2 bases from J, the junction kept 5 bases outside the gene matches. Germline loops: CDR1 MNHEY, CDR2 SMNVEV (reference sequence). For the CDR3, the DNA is TGTGCCAGCAGTTCCACCGACAGGGCCTACAATGAGCAGTTCTTC. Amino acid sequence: CASSSTDRAYNEQFF.

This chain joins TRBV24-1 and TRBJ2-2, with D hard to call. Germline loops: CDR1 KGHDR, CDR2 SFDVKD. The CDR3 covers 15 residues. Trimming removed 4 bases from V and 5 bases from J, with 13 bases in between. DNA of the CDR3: TGTGCCACCAGTGACACCGGGCCCAGTACCGGGGAGCTGTTTTTT. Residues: CATSDTGPSTGELFF.

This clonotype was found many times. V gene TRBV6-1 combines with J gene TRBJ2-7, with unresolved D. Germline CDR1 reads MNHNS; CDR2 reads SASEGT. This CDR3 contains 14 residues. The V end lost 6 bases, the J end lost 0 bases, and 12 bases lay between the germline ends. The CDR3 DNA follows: TGTGCCAGCAGGCCGGGTCGTGTCTCCTACGAGCAGTACTTC. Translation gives CASRPGRVSYEQYF.

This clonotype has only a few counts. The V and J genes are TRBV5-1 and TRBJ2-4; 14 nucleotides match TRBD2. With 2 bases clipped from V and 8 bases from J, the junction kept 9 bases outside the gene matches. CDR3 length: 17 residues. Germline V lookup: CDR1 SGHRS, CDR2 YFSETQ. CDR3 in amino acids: CASSLYGTSGSGDIQYF. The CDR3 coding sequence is TGCGCCAGCAGCTTATACGGGACTAGCGGGAGCGGGGACATTCAGTACTTC.

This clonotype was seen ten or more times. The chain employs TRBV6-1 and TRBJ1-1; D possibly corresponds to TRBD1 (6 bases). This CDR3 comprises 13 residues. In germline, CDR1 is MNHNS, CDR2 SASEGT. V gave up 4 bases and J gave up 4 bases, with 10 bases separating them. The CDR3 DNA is TGTGCCAGCAGTGTACAGGGTACCACTGAAGCTTTCTTT. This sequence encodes CASSVQGTTEAFF.

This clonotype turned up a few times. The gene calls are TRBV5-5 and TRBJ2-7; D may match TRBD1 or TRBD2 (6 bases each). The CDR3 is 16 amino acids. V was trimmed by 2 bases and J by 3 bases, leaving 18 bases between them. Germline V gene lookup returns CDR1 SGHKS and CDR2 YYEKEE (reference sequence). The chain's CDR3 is CASSFPEGGVSYEQYF. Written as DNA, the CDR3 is TGTGCCAGCAGCTTTCCCGAGGGGGGCGTAAGCTACGAGCAGTACTTC.

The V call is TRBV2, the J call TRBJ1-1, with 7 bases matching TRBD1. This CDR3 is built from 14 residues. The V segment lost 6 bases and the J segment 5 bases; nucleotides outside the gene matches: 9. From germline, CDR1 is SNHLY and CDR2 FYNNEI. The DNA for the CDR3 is TGTGCCAGCAGGCTAACGACAGGGATAACTGAAGCTTTCTTT. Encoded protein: CASRLTTGITEAFF.

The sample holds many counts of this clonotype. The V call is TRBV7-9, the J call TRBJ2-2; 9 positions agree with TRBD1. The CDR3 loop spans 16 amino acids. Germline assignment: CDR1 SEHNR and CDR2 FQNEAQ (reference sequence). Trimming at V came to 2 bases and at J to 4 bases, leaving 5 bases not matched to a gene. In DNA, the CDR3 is TGTGCCAGCAGCTTACCCGGGACAGGGAGCACCGGGGAGCTGTTTTTT. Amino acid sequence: CASSLPGTGSTGELFF.

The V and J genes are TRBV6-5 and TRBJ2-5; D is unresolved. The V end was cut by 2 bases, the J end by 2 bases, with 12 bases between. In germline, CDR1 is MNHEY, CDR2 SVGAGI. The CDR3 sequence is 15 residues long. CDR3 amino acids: CASSYDASMQETQYF. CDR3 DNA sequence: TGTGCCAGCAGTTACGACGCGTCGATGCAAGAGACCCAGTACTTC.

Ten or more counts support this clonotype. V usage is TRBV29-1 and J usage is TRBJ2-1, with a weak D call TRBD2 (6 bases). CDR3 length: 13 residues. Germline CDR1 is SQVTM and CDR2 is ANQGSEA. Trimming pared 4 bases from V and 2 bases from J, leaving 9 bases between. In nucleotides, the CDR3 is TGCAGCGTTGGGGTAGCGGCCTACAATGAGCAGTTCTTC. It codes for CSVGVAAYNEQFF.

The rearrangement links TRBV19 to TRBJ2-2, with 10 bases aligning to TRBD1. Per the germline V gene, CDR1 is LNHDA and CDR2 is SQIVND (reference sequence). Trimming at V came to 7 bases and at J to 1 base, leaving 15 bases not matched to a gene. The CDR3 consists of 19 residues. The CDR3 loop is CASKWTGGIRIKNTGELFF. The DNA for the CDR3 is TGTGCCAGTAAATGGACAGGGGGTATTAGGATTAAGAACACCGGGGAGCTGTTTTTT. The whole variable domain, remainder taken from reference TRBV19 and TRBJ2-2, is DGGITQSPKYLFRKEGQNVTLSCEQNLNHDAMYWYRQDPGQGLRLIYYSQIVNDFQKGDIAEGYSVSREKKESFPLTVTSAQKNPTAFYLCASKWTGGIRIKNTGELFFGEGSRLTVL.

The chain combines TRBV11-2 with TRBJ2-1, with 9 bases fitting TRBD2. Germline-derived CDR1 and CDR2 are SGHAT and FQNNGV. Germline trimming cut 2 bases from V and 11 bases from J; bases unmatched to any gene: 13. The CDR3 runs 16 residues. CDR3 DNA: TGTGCCAGCAGCTTATTAGTCAGGCTAGCGGGATCCCAGCAGTTCTTC. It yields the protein CASSLLVRLAGSQQFF.

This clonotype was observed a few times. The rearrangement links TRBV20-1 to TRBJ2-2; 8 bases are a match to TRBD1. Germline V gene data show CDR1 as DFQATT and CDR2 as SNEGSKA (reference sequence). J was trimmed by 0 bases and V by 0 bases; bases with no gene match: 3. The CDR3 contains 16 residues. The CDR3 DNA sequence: TGCAGTGCTAGAGATAGGACAGGGACGAACACCGGGGAGCTGTTTTTT. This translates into CSARDRTGTNTGELFF.

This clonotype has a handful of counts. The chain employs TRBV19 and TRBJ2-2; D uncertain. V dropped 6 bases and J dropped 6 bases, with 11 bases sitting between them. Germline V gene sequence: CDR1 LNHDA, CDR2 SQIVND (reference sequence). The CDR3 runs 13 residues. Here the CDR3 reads CASRKQSAGELFF. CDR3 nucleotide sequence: TGTGCCAGTAGGAAGCAGTCCGCCGGGGAGCTGTTTTTT.

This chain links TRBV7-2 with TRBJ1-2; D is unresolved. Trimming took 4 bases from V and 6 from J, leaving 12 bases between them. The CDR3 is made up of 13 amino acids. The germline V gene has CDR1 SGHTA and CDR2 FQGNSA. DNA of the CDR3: TGTGCCAGCAGCTATGTAACGGGAGATGGCTACACCTTC. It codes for CASSYVTGDGYTF.

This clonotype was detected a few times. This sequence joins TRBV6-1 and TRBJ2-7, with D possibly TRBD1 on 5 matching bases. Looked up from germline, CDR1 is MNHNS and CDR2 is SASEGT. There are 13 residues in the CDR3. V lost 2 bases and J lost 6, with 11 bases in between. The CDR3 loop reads CASSESQVGEQYF. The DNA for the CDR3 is TGTGCCAGCAGTGAATCACAGGTTGGCGAGCAGTACTTC.

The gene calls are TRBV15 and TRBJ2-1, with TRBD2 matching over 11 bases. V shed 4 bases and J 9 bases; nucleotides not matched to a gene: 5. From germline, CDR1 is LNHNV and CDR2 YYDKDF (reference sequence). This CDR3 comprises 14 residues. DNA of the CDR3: TGTGCCACCAGCACCGGGGGACTAGCGGTTGAGCAGTTCTTC. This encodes CATSTGGLAVEQFF.

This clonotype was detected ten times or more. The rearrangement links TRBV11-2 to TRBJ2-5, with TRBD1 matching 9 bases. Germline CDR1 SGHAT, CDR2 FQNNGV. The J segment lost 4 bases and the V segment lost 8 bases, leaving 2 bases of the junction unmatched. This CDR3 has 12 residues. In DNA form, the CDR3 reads TGTGCCAGCGGACAGGGGTTAGAGACCCAGTACTTC. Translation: CASGQGLETQYF.

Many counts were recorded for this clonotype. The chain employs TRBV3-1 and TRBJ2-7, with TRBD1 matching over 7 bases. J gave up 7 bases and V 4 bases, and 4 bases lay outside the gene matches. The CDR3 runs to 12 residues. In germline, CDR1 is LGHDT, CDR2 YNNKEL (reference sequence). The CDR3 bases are TGTGCCAGCAGCCGAATGGGACAGGAGCAGTACTTC. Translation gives CASSRMGQEQYF.

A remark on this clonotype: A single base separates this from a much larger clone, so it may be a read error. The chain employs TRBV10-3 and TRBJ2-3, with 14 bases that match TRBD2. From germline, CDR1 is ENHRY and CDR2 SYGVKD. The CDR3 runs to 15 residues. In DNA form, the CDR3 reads TGTGGCATCAGTGCGACTAGCGGGAGGGCAGATACGCAGTATTTT. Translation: CGISATSGRADTQYF.

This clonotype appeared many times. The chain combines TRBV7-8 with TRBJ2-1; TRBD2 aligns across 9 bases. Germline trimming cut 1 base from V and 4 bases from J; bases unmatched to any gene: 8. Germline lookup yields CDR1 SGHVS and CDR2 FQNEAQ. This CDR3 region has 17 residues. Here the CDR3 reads CASSLGSRLADYNEQFF. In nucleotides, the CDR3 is TGTGCCAGCAGCTTAGGATCGAGACTAGCGGATTACAATGAGCAGTTCTTC.